The text below deals with one T cell receptor (beta chain). Its antigen is undetermined. Between the trimmed V and J ends, which lost 7 bases and 12 bases, there was a span of 13 bases. The germline gives CDR1 LGHDT, CDR2 YNNKEL (reference sequence). The length of the CDR3 is 11 residues. CDR3-region Arm-PCR and iRepertoire HTBI primers produced the TCR beta libraries. From the multiplex PCR reads, TCRdb called clonotypes with MiXCR, one entry per CDR3 protein. The sample records about 540,000 distinct CDR3 sequences, roughly 14% being singletons. Indicated time point: newly diagnosed GD, antithyroid drugs for less than 3 months. PBMC-derived RNA was used for the TCR library. Graves' disease diagnoses used American Thyroid Association guidelines. The record originates from a study of regulatory T cells in long-lasting Graves disease. Study observations and caveats: Persistent patients shared 2,741 public clonotypes among themselves. Newly diagnosed patients shared fewer, at some 900.

These data were also filed under a second study, of T cells in Graves' hyperthyroidism and ophthalmopathy. From that paper: With a duration under 2 months, the hyperthyroidism was newly diagnosed in patients aged 18 to 65. The majority of expanded thyroid clonotypes above 0.001 also appeared in blood.

The TCR was taken from a man aged 30 to 39 with Graves disease. This rearrangement joins TRBV3-1 to TRBJ2-1; possibly TRBD2 for D (5 bases). The sequences come from peripheral blood mononuclear cells (PBMCs), collected at new diagnosis, from a patient treated with antithyroid drugs. Written as DNA, the CDR3 is TGTGCCAGCAACGGACTCCGGGGGCAGTTCTTC. This translates into CASNGLRGQFF.